This TCR beta chain was identified in a study of post-analysis software for immune sequencing data. About the study: Both relapsing-remitting and secondary progressive multiple sclerosis featured among the disease courses, as did progressive-relapsing multiple sclerosis.

Unique molecular identifiers were carried by the TCR beta cDNA libraries. In TCRdb, the PCR reads were re-called with MiXCR into one record per CDR3 protein. The data contain roughly 800,000 distinct CDR3 sequences, 25% to 30% of them singletons. The study, taken as a whole, reports: Controls' normalized Chao1 diversity significantly exceeded that of multiple sclerosis patients. The study found TRBV5-6, TRBV5-1 and TRBV20-1 among a handful of TRBV segments more frequent in patients than controls.

This clonotype was counted a few times. The antigen remains undetermined. The CDR3 spans 14 residues. The germline V gene has CDR1 SGHKS and CDR2 YYEKEE (reference sequence). Trimming removed 5 bases from V and 5 bases from J, with 14 bases in between. The chain combines TRBV5-5 with TRBJ2-1, with TRBD1 as a possible D gene (5 bases). This TCR was recovered from a girl between 5 and 17 years old with multiple sclerosis. Source material: blood. CDR3 amino acids: CASRWPTANNEQFF. Written as DNA, the CDR3 is TGTGCCAGCAGGTGGCCGACAGCCAACAATGAGCAGTTCTTC.